One sample yielded the 6 T cell receptor beta chains listed below, sequenced in a study of control samples from healthy donors and cancer patients. Assay: immunoSEQ multiplex PCR; the TCRdb copy retains only in-frame clones and omits some. The sample yields over 200,000 clones, around 80% seen once. What was sequenced was PBMCs. The source of these receptors is a woman aged 55-75 years with lung cancer.

This clone was found once. The CDR3 region has the DNA TGTGCCAGCAAAATGGGTGGGGAGAGGGATACGCAGTATTTT. Its translation is CASKMGGERDTQYF. This chain joins TRBV28 and TRBJ2-3; D is possibly TRBD2 (5 bases). Germline V gene sequence: CDR1 MDHEN, CDR2 SYDVKM. V was trimmed by 7 bases and J by 6 bases, leaving 17 bases between them. This CDR3 spans 14 amino acids.

The chain is built from TRBV25-1 and TRBJ2-5; D is undetermined. Per the germline V gene, CDR1 is MGHDK and CDR2 is SYGVNS. The V end lost 3 bases, the J end lost 5 bases, and 10 bases lay between the germline ends. This CDR3 has 13 amino acids. The CDR3 is CASSDPGVETQYF. CDR3 in DNA: TGTGCCAGCAGTGACCCGGGCGTGGAGACCCAGTACTTC.

The chain recombines TRBV7-2 with TRBJ2-7; weak D call: TRBD2 (6 bases). V lost 2 bases to trimming and J lost 5 bases, with 10 bases between them. CDR1 and CDR2 from the germline V gene are SGHTA and FQGNSA. The CDR3 loop spans 13 amino acids. The CDR3 DNA follows: TGTGCCAGCAGCTTACGGGGGTCCCACGAGCAGTACTTC. As protein: CASSLRGSHEQYF.

V is TRBV6-1 and J is TRBJ2-6; possibly TRBD1 for D (5 bases). Germline loops: CDR1 MNHNS, CDR2 SASEGT. The CDR3 consists of 16 residues. Trimming shortened V by 4 bases and J by 1 base, and 11 bases separated the two germline ends. CDR3 in amino acids: CASSVSRVSGANVLTF. DNA for the CDR3: TGTGCCAGCAGTGTTAGCAGGGTATCTGGGGCCAACGTCCTGACTTTC.

The chain employs TRBV29-1 and TRBJ2-7; 8 nucleotides line up with TRBD2. V lost 7 bases to trimming and J lost 6 bases; unmatched junction nucleotides: 8. This CDR3 region has 12 residues. Germline-derived CDR1 and CDR2 are SQVTM and ANQGSEA. CDR3 loop: CSAGGGRSEQYF. CDR3 DNA sequence: TGCAGCGCCGGCGGGGGGAGAAGCGAGCAGTACTTC.

J is TRBJ1-1 and V is TRBV28; 7 bases map to TRBD1. This CDR3 contains 14 residues. The V segment lost 3 bases and the J segment 5 bases; nucleotides outside the gene matches: 6. The germline CDR1 and CDR2 sequences are MDHEN and SYDVKM. The CDR3 sequence is CASSFRGQGTEAFF. In DNA, the CDR3 is TGTGCCAGCAGTTTTAGGGGGCAGGGGACTGAAGCTTTCTTT.